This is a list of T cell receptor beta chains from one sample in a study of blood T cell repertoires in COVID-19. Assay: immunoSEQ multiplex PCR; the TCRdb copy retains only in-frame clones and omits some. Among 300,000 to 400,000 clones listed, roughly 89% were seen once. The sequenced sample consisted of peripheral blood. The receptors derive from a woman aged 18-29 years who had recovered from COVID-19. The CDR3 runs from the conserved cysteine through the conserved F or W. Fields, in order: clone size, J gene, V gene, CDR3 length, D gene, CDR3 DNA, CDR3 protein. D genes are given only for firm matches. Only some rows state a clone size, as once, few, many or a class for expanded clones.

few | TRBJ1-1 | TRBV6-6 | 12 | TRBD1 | TGTGCCAGCAGGTGGGACAGGCCTGAAGCTTTCTTT | CASRWDRPEAFF
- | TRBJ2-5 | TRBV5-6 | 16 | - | TGTGCCAGCAACCCCCATGGCAGGGGCCCTCAAGAGACCCAGTACTTC | CASNPHGRGPQETQYF
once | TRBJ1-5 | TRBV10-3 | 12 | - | TGTGCCATCAGCTCAGTGGGCCAGCCCCAGCATTTT | CAISSVGQPQHF
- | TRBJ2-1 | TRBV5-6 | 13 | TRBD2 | TGTGCCAGCAGCAGAGGGACTAGCAGTGAGCAGTTCTTC | CASSRGTSSEQFF
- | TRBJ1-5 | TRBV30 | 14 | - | TGTGCCTGGAGTGGGGGCCTTAGCAATCAGCCCCAGCATTTT | CAWSGGLSNQPQHF
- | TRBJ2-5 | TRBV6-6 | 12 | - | TGTGCCTCTTCCCCTGGGCGAGAGACCCAGTACTTC | CASSPGRETQYF
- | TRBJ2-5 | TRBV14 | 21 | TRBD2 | TGTGCCAGCAGCGGAAGATTACCGGGACTAGCGGGATTGGGCGTGGGCGAGACCCAGTACTTC | CASSGRLPGLAGLGVGETQYF
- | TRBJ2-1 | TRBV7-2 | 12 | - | TGTGCCAGCAGCTTACAGGCGTCTGAGCAGTTCTTC | CASSLQASEQFF
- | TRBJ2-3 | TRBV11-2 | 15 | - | TGTGCCAGCAGCTTAGGCGGATCTAGCACAGATACGCAGTATTTT | CASSLGGSSTDTQYF
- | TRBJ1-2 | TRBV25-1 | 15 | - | TGTGCCAGCAGCGCGTTGTCCGGGGGGGACTATGGCTACACCTTC | CASSALSGGDYGYTF
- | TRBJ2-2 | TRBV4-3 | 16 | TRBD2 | TGCGCCAGCAGCCGAGGACTAGCGGGAGCGGGCGGGGAGCTGTTTTTT | CASSRGLAGAGGELFF
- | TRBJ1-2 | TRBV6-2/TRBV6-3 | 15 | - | TGTGCCAGCAGTTATTATGGTACAGGTACCTATGGCTACACCTTC | CASSYYGTGTYGYTF
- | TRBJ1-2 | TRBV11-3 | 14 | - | TGTGCCAGCAGCCTTTCCGGGACAAGCTATGGCTACACCTTC | CASSLSGTSYGYTF